The sequence of this T cell receptor beta chain was determined in a study of low-dose radiotherapy and immunotherapy resistance in tumors. CDR3 length: 15 amino acids. CDR1 is MGHRA, CDR2 YSYEKL, per germline. Between the trimmed V and J ends, which lost 1 base and 0 bases, there was a span of 7 bases. TRAV- and TRBV-specific primers primed first-strand cDNA, covering alpha and beta chains. TCRs were put through roughly 19 PCR cycles of amplification with Phusion. A constant-region primer and the V-primer adapter served as the primer pair. TCRdb re-called the reads through MiXCR, storing one row per CDR3 protein. The data contain fewer than 90,000 distinct CDR3 sequences, 31% of them singletons. At least ten counts were recorded for this clonotype. Time point denoted: before trial treatment. The donors' regimen was nivolumab, ipilimumab, aspirin, low-dose cyclophosphamide and low-dose radiotherapy.

This receptor was identified in a female donor with ovarian cancer. The source was PBMCs, collected before treatment. V is TRBV4-1 and J is TRBJ1-5, with unresolved D. The CDR3 nucleotides are TGCGCCAGCAGCCAAGGTGGATTTAGCAATCAGCCCCAGCATTTT. Translating it yields CASSQGGFSNQPQHF.